This T cell receptor (beta chain) derives from a study of blood T cell repertoires in COVID-19. At the level of the study: There were acute and convalescent COVID-19 samples, and they came from the United States, Italy and Spain. Nucleic acid was either cDNA or gDNA, and it came from T cells, B-cell-depleted T cells, or PBMCs.

The CDR3 has 15 amino acids. V was clipped by 6 bases and J by 6 bases, with 18 bases between them. Looked up from germline, CDR1 is SNHLY and CDR2 is FYNNEI. Source study methods: Reference gene primer amplification yielded estimated nucleated cell counts. Assay used: immunoSEQ multiplex PCR; TCRdb lists only in-frame clones, some missing. V, J and clone size were drawn from that table, and D and trimming were deduced from the DNA. The top ten clones hold about 3.8% of a sample with 100,000 to 150,000 clones, around 80% of them seen once. What was sequenced was peripheral blood. This rearrangement joins TRBV2 to TRBJ1-5; no clear D. The sequence derives from a woman in her forties or fifties with acute or convalescent COVID-19. CDR3 DNA: TGTGCCAGCAGCGCCACAGTGGCTATCTTTCAGCCCCAGCATTTT. As protein: CASSATVAIFQPQHF.